The present T cell receptor (beta chain) was sequenced within a study of neurological immune-mediated disorders. Study observations and caveats: HTLV-1-associated myelopathy had the most TCR clonal expansion, whereas multiple sclerosis had the least (lower than in healthy controls).

As for time point: longitudinal time-point 1 (baseline). This CDR3 is 14 amino acids long. CDR1 is MDHEN, CDR2 SYDVKM, per germline. TCRdb redid the calling of the 5' RACE reads with MiXCR, one entry per CDR3 protein. This table has around 76,000 distinct CDR3 sequences, more than 8.5% appearing once. Concerning this clonotype: The antigen remains undetermined. The germline gene is not matched at one end of the junction; a read error may be the cause.

The receptor's source is a man aged 25-45 years in good health. The V and J genes are TRBV28 and TRBJ2-1; TRBD1 is a possible D gene (5 bases). The sample comprised PBMCs. This CDR3 is CASTSGLLVNELFF. In DNA, the CDR3 is TGTGCCAGCACCTCAGGGCTACTTGTCAATGAGCTGTTCTTC.